The rows below give T cell receptor beta chains drawn from one sample of a study of vaccination and CD4 T cells after COVID-19. TCRdb used MiXCR to reprocess the PCR reads, holding one entry per CDR3 protein. The table has over 10,000 distinct CDR3 sequences, under 65% seen once. No antigen is known for these receptors. Source: cultured CD4+ T cells from blood, taken after SARS-CoV-2 vaccination. All receptors come from a human donor with COVID-19. Each CDR3 is given with its conserved first and last residue. The order of the fields is D gene, clone size, J gene, V gene, CDR3 DNA, CDR3 protein. The D gene is left open where the match is weak. Only some rows state a clone size, as once, few, many or a class for expanded clones.

D gene: NA; clone size: NA; J gene: TRBJ2-7; V gene: TRBV19; CDR3 DNA: TGTGTCAGTAGTACATCCGTAGGGGGATCAAGCTCCTACGATCAGTACTTC; CDR3 protein: CVSSTSVGGSSSYDQYF
D gene: TRBD1; clone size: few; J gene: TRBJ1-1; V gene: TRBV19; CDR3 DNA: TGTGCCAGTAGGATCGACAGGGACACTGAAGCTTTCTTT; CDR3 protein: CASRIDRDTEAFF
D gene: NA; clone size: NA; J gene: TRBJ2-3; V gene: TRBV2; CDR3 DNA: TGTGCCAGCAGCACAGGGTGGGGTACGCAGTATTTT; CDR3 protein: CASSTGWGTQYF
D gene: TRBD2; clone size: NA; J gene: TRBJ2-3; V gene: TRBV7-2; CDR3 DNA: TGTGCCAGCAGCCAGTCCGGGACTAGGACAGATACGCAGTATTTT; CDR3 protein: CASSQSGTRTDTQYF
D gene: NA; clone size: NA; J gene: TRBJ2-1; V gene: TRBV7-3; CDR3 DNA: TGTGCCAGCAGCCCCGGGCCCTCGGGTAATGAGCAGTTCTTC; CDR3 protein: CASSPGPSGNEQFF
D gene: NA; clone size: NA; J gene: TRBJ2-7; V gene: TRBV4-2; CDR3 DNA: TGTGCCAGCAGCCAAGTTTCCGGGCACTACGAGCAGTACTTC; CDR3 protein: CASSQVSGHYEQYF
D gene: NA; clone size: NA; J gene: TRBJ1-6; V gene: TRBV18; CDR3 DNA: TGTGCCAGCTCACCACTTGGGATTGAGTCACCCCTCCACTTT; CDR3 protein: CASSPLGIESPLHF
D gene: NA; clone size: once; J gene: TRBJ1-3; V gene: TRBV6-1; CDR3 DNA: TGTGCCAGCAGGGCCTCTGGAAACACCATATATTTT; CDR3 protein: CASRASGNTIYF
D gene: NA; clone size: NA; J gene: TRBJ2-2; V gene: TRBV20-1; CDR3 DNA: TGCAGTGCTAGAGATCCAACCCGCGGAGGGGAGCTGTTTTTT; CDR3 protein: CSARDPTRGGELFF
D gene: NA; clone size: NA; J gene: TRBJ2-1; V gene: TRBV7-2; CDR3 DNA: TGTGCCAGCAGCTCCAAGAACTCGCTTGAGCAGTTCTTC; CDR3 protein: CASSSKNSLEQFF
D gene: NA; clone size: NA; J gene: TRBJ2-5; V gene: TRBV6-5; CDR3 DNA: TGTGCCAGCAGTTACCCAAGACTCGGAGGGGGGGGGGAGACCCAGTACTTC; CDR3 protein: CASSYPRLGGGGETQYF
D gene: NA; clone size: few; J gene: TRBJ1-1; V gene: TRBV20-1; CDR3 DNA: TGCAGTGCTAGAGGGGTGGGGGCAGGCACTGAAGCTTTCTTT; CDR3 protein: CSARGVGAGTEAFF
D gene: TRBD1; clone size: NA; J gene: TRBJ2-6; V gene: TRBV27; CDR3 DNA: TGTGCCAGCAGTCCGACTGTCCCGGGACAGGTTGTGGCCCGTTCTGGGGCCAACGTCCTGACTTTC; CDR3 protein: CASSPTVPGQVVARSGANVLTF
D gene: NA; clone size: few; J gene: TRBJ2-7; V gene: TRBV19; CDR3 DNA: TGTGCCAGTTTAAAGGGGGGTTCCTACGAGCAGTACTTC; CDR3 protein: CASLKGGSYEQYF
D gene: TRBD2; clone size: NA; J gene: TRBJ2-3; V gene: TRBV20-1; CDR3 DNA: TGCAGTGCTAGGGGTAGCGGGGGGGACTTCACAGATACGCAGTATTTT; CDR3 protein: CSARGSGGDFTDTQYF
D gene: NA; clone size: NA; J gene: TRBJ1-1; V gene: TRBV11-2; CDR3 DNA: TGTGCCAGCAGCCAGCTTGGGAACACTGAAGCTTTCTTT; CDR3 protein: CASSQLGNTEAFF
D gene: NA; clone size: medium-sized; J gene: TRBJ1-5; V gene: TRBV7-9; CDR3 DNA: TGTGCCAGCAGCTTTTCCGGGGACAATCAGCCCCAGCATTTT; CDR3 protein: CASSFSGDNQPQHF
D gene: NA; clone size: few; J gene: TRBJ1-1; V gene: TRBV20-1; CDR3 DNA: TGCAGTGCTAGAGACGGCAGCATGAACACTGAAGCTTTCTTT; CDR3 protein: CSARDGSMNTEAFF
D gene: NA; clone size: few; J gene: TRBJ1-6; V gene: TRBV11-3; CDR3 DNA: TGTGCCAGCAGCTTAGTCCAGGGGAGCTCCTATAATTCACCCCTCCACTTT; CDR3 protein: CASSLVQGSSYNSPLHF
D gene: TRBD1; clone size: once; J gene: TRBJ1-1; V gene: TRBV6-2/TRBV6-3; CDR3 DNA: TGTGCCATGGGGACAGGGGGCACTGAAGCTTTCTTT; CDR3 protein: CAMGTGGTEAFF
D gene: NA; clone size: NA; J gene: TRBJ2-7; V gene: TRBV6-1; CDR3 DNA: TGTGCCACTGGTTTCGGAGAGCAGTACTTC; CDR3 protein: CATGFGEQYF
D gene: TRBD2; clone size: NA; J gene: TRBJ2-1; V gene: TRBV2; CDR3 DNA: TGTGCCAGTACGGGACTAGCGGGGGGGCATGAGCAGTTCTTC; CDR3 protein: CASTGLAGGHEQFF